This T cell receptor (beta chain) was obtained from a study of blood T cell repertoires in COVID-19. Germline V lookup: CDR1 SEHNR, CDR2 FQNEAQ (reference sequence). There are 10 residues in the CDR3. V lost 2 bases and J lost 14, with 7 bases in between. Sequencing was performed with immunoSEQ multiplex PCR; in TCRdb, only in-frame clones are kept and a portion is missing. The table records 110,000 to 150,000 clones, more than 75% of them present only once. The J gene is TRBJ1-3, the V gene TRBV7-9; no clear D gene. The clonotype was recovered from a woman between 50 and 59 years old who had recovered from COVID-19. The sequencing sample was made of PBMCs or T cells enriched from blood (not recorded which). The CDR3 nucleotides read TGTGCCAGCAGCTTACACAACGTATATTTT. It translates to CASSLHNVYF.